A single sample gave rise to the 5 T cell receptor beta chains below, sequenced in a study of blood T cell repertoires in COVID-19 (dated by TCRdb to between 2020 and 2021). To prepare the library, the immunoSEQ multiplex PCR assay was applied. Entries here come from immuneACCESS through TCRdb and include only in-frame sequences with V and J called. Some clones fail to appear in such tables; in the studies checked, an unresolved V gene covers under half of the shortfall, and the cause of the remainder is unknown. The sample contains approximately 260,000 clones, 80% to 90% of them found a single time. Around 6.3% of the sample goes to the ten largest clones. Sequenced material: PBMCs or T cells enriched from blood (not recorded which). The source of these receptors is a woman aged 50 to 65 who had been exposed to COVID-19.

The V gene is TRBV19, the J gene TRBJ1-5, with 8 bases matching TRBD1. V was pared by 4 bases and J by 2 bases, with 4 bases of the junction left unmatched. Germline V lookup: CDR1 LNHDA, CDR2 SQIVND (reference sequence). The CDR3 is 15 amino acids. In DNA, the CDR3 is TGTGCCAGTAGTAACGACAGGGGCGGCAATCAGCCCCAGCATTTT. Protein: CASSNDRGGNQPQHF.

The V call is TRBV23-1, the J call TRBJ1-1, with D maybe TRBD1 (6 bases). TRBV23-1 counts as an open reading frame of uncertain function. This CDR3 spans 14 amino acids. Trimming took 7 bases from V and 2 from J, leaving 14 bases between them. The CDR3 reads CASKRDTLNTEAFF. CDR3 sequence (DNA): TGCGCCAGCAAGAGGGACACCCTTAACACTGAAGCTTTCTTT.

This clone was seen repeatedly, ten times or more. The rearrangement joins TRBV19 to TRBJ2-7; D ambiguous. The germline V gene encodes CDR1 LNHDA and CDR2 SQIVND (reference sequence). Trimming removed 2 bases from V and 0 bases from J, with 8 bases in between. The CDR3 totals 14 residues. The CDR3: CASSISDGSYEQYF. In DNA, the CDR3 is TGTGCCAGTAGTATAAGCGACGGCTCCTACGAGCAGTACTTC.

The V gene is TRBV14, the J gene TRBJ1-5, with D uncertain. CDR3 length equals 14 residues. V dropped 4 bases and J dropped 5 bases, with 12 bases sitting between them. Germline V lookup: CDR1 SGHDN, CDR2 FVKESK. The DNA for the CDR3 is TGTGCCAGCAGCCTTCGGCGGGTTCATCAGCCCCAGCATTTT. Translating it yields CASSLRRVHQPQHF.

The chain joins TRBV6-6 to TRBJ1-3, with 7 bases that match TRBD1. The trim removed 4 bases at V and 4 bases at J, leaving 7 bases unmatched. CDR1 is MNHNY and CDR2 is SVGAGI in the germline V gene (reference sequence). The CDR3 is 15 amino acids. CDR3 nucleotide sequence: TGTGCCAGCAGTTTCGGACAGGCGGGGGGAAACACCATATATTTT. Amino acid sequence: CASSFGQAGGNTIYF.